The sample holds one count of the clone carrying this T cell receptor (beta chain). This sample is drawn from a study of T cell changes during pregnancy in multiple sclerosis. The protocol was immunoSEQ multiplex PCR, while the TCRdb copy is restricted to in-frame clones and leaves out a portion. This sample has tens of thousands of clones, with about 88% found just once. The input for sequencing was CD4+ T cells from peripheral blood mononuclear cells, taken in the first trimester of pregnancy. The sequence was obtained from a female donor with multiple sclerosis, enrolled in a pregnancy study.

CDR3 loop: CASSRRPGAGPYEQYF. The CDR3 region has the DNA TGTGCCAGCAGCCGGCGACCCGGGGCGGGACCCTACGAGCAGTACTTC. V is TRBV5-4 and J is TRBJ2-7; D possibly corresponds to TRBD2 (6 bases). Germline V gene sequence: CDR1 SGHNT, CDR2 YYREEE (reference sequence). The CDR3 is made up of 16 amino acids. The V gene lost 4 bases and the J gene lost 2 bases, with 19 bases spanning the gap.